The rows below give T cell receptor beta chains drawn from one sample of a study of T cells in Graves' hyperthyroidism and ophthalmopathy. MiXCR, applied by TCRdb to the multiplex PCR reads, yields one record per CDR3 protein. In the table there are about 570,000 distinct CDR3 sequences, 46% of which are singletons. The sample was peripheral blood or thyroid tissue (not recorded which). The receptors stem from an adult woman with Graves' disease, either hyperthyroidism or ophthalmopathy (not recorded which). The CDR3 runs from the conserved cysteine through the conserved F or W. The D gene is left open where the match is weak. Rows give clone size only sometimes, using once, few, many, or a class for an expanded clone.

>few|TRBJ2-7|TRBV28|TRBD1
TGTGCCAGCAGAAAGTGGACAGGGGAATCCTACGAGCAGTACTTC
CASRKWTGESYEQYF
>NA|TRBJ1-1|TRBV9|NA
TGTGCCAGCAGCGGATCCCGGGACATTAACACTGAAGCTTTCTTT
CASSGSRDINTEAFF
>many|TRBJ1-1|TRBV7-3|NA
TGTGCCAGCAGCTTAACGGGGGGTAGAGGCACTGAAGCTTTCTTT
CASSLTGGRGTEAFF
>many|TRBJ1-5|TRBV27|NA
TGTGCCAGCAGTTCGAGGCAGCTCAATCAGCCCCAGCATTTT
CASSSRQLNQPQHF
>few|TRBJ2-7|TRBV7-2|NA
TGTGCCAGCAGCTCCAGGGCCACCTACGAGCAGTACTTC
CASSSRATYEQYF
>many|TRBJ2-2|TRBV5-1|TRBD1
TGCGCCAGCCGAAGGGGGCTGAACACCGGGGAGCTGTTTTTT
CASRRGLNTGELFF
>many|TRBJ2-2|TRBV29-1|TRBD2
TGCAGCGTTGTGGGAGCGGGAGTTCCCGGGGAGCTGTTTTTT
CSVVGAGVPGELFF
>NA|TRBJ2-7|TRBV10-3|TRBD2
TGTGCCATGGGAGCGGGAGCGTCCTACGAGCAGTACTTC
CAMGAGASYEQYF
>NA|TRBJ2-2|TRBV24-1|NA
TGTGCCACCAGCCCCTTCGGTACCGGGGAGCTGTTTTTT
CATSPFGTGELFF
>many|TRBJ1-5|TRBV20-1|NA
TGCAGTGCTAGCAGAGGAAACGCTGGCAATCAGCCCCAGCATTTT
CSASRGNAGNQPQHF
>NA|TRBJ1-5|TRBV29-1|NA
TGCAGCGTTGCCAAGAATACAGTAACCCAGCATTTT
CSVAKNTVTQHF
>NA|TRBJ2-5|TRBV10-3|NA
TGTGCCATCAGTGAGTCAGGCAGGGGAGGAAGAGAGACCCAGTACTTC
CAISESGRGGRETQYF
>NA|TRBJ2-5|TRBV7-2|NA
TGTGCCAGCAGCTCCCACGGACAGGAGGGTGAGACCCAGTACTTC
CASSSHGQEGETQYF
>NA|TRBJ1-1|TRBV10-3|NA
TGTGCCATCAGTGAGTCTTTTGGGACATCGGGAGCTTTCTTT
CAISESFGTSGAFF
>NA|TRBJ2-7|TRBV29-1|TRBD1
TGCAGCGTTGGAAACAGGGGAACCTACGAGCAGTACTTC
CSVGNRGTYEQYF
>NA|TRBJ2-5|TRBV19|NA
TGTGCCAGTAGTACACAACAGGGTTGGGAGACCCAGTACTTC
CASSTQQGWETQYF
>many|TRBJ1-1|TRBV28|NA
TGTGCCAGCAGTCCCCTCGGACAGACGAACACTGAAGCTTTCTTT
CASSPLGQTNTEAFF
>NA|TRBJ2-7|TRBV6-1|NA
TGTGCCACAGGGACCAACTACGAGCAGTACTTC
CATGTNYEQYF
>many|TRBJ1-5|TRBV19|TRBD1
TGTGCCAGTAGCCGCCGGGTGGACAGGGTACGTCAGCCCCAGCATTTT
CASSRRVDRVRQPQHF
>NA|TRBJ1-2|TRBV7-3|NA
TGTGCCAGCAGCTCAACTAGCGGTAACACCTTC
CASSSTSGNTF
>NA|TRBJ2-1|TRBV24-1|NA
TGTGCCACCAGTGATTTCGTTGGGGCTTGGGATGAGCAGTTCTTC
CATSDFVGAWDEQFF
>many|TRBJ2-7|TRBV2|NA
TGTGCCAGCAGCTTTATTTACGAGCAGTACTTC
CASSFIYEQYF